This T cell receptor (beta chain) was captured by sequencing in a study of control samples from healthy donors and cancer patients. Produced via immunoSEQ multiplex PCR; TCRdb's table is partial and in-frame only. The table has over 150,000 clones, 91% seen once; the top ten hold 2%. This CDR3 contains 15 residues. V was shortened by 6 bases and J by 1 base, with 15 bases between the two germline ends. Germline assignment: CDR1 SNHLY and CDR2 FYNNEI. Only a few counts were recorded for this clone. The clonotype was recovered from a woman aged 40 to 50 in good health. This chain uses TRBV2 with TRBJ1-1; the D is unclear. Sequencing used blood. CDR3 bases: TGTGCCAGCAGATCGGGAGCACCACAGAACACTGAAGCTTTCTTT. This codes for CASRSGAPQNTEAFF.